This T cell receptor (beta chain) was captured by sequencing in a study of T cell responses to AZD1222 COVID-19 vaccine. Comment on this clone: Its antigen is not identified.

The CDR3 loop spans 14 amino acids. Germline V gene sequence: CDR1 MNHEY, CDR2 SMNVEV (reference sequence). Trimming left V 5 bases short and J 3 bases short, with 11 bases between. General study results and limits: As reported, nearly half of all spike-specific TCRs target variant regions that are unmutated. None of the repertoires were sampled until the peak T cell response had passed.

This table comes from immunoSEQ multiplex PCR, and its TCRdb copy is limited to in-frame clones, with some not included. The sample yields 150,000 to 200,000 clones, approximately 94% seen once. This sequence joins TRBV27 and TRBJ1-5, with D tentatively TRBD1 (6 bases). The sample here was peripheral blood, taken 28 days after the second AZD1222 dose. The clonotype originates from an adult who received the AZD1222 COVID-19 vaccine. Written as DNA, the CDR3 is TGTGCCAGCAGTCCAGGGGCCCCCAATCAGCCCCAGCATTTT. Translation: CASSPGAPNQPQHF.